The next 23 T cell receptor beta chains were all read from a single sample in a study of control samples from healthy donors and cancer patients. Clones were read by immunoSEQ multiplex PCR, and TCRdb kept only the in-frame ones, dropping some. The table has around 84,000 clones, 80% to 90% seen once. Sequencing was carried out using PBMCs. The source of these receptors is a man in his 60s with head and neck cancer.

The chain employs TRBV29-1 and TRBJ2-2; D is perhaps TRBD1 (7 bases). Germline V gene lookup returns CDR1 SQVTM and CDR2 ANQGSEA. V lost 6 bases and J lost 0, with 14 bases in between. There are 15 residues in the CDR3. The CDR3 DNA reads TGCAGCGTAGGGCCAGGGGGGACGAACACCGGGGAGCTGTTTTTT. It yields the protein CSVGPGGTNTGELFF.

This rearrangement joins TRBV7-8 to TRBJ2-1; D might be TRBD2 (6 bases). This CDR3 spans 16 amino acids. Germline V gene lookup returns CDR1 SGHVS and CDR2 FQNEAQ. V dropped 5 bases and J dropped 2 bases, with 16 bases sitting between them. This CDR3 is CASSPRGRRTYNEQFF. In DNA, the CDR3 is TGTGCCAGCAGCCCACGTGGGAGGCGGACCTACAATGAGCAGTTCTTC.

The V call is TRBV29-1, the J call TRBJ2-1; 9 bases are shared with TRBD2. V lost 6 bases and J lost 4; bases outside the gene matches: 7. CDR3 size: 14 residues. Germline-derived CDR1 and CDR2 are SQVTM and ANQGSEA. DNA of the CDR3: TGCAGCGTGGGACTAGCCGTATCGTACAATGAGCAGTTCTTC. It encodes CSVGLAVSYNEQFF.

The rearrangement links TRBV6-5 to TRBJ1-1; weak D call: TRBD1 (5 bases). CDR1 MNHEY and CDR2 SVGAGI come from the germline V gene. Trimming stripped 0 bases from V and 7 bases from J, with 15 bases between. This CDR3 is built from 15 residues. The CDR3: CASSYSANQGREAFF. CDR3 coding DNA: TGTGCCAGCAGTTACTCAGCAAACCAGGGCCGTGAAGCTTTCTTT.

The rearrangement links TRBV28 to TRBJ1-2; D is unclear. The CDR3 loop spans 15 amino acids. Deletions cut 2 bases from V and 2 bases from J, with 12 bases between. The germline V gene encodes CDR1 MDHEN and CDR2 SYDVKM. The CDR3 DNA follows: TGTGCCAGCAGTTTAACCCAACTGACAAACTATGGCTACACCTTC. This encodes CASSLTQLTNYGYTF.

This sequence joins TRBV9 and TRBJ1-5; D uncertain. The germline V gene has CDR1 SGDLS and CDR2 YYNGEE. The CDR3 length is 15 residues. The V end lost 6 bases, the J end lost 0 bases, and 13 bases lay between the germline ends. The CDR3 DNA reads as TGTGCCAGCACCCCCGGCGCCAATAGCAATCAGCCCCAGCATTTT. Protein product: CASTPGANSNQPQHF.

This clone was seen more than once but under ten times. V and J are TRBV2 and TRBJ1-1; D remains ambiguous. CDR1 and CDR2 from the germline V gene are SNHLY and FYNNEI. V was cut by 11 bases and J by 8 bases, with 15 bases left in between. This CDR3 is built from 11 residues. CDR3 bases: TGTGCCTTAACCTACAGTGGAGAAGCTTTCTTT. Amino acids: CALTYSGEAFF.

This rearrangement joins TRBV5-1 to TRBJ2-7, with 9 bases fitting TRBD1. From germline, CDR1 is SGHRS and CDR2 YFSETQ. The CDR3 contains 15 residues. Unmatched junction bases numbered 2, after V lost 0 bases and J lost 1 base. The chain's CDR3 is CASSLGGTGSYEQYF. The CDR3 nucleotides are TGCGCCAGCAGCTTGGGAGGGACAGGGTCCTACGAGCAGTACTTC.

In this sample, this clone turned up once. DNA of the CDR3: TGTGCCAGCAGTTTACCGCAGACTAGGTCAGAGACCCAGTACTTC. Translating gives CASSLPQTRSETQYF. This rearrangement joins TRBV28 to TRBJ2-5; tentatively, D is TRBD2 (6 bases). Germline V lookup: CDR1 MDHEN, CDR2 SYDVKM. Trimming pared 2 bases from V and 4 bases from J, leaving 14 bases between. CDR3 length equals 15 residues.

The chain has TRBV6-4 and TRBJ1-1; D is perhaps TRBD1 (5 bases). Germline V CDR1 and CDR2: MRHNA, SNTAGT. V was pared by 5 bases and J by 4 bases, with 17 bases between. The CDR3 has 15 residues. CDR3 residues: CASSPSTEEGTEAFF. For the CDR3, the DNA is TGTGCCAGCAGTCCTTCGACAGAAGAGGGCACTGAAGCTTTCTTT.

CDR3 nucleotide sequence: TGTGCCAGCAGCTATGGACTAGCGGGAGTTTCGAAGTTCTTC. This translates into CASSYGLAGVSKFF. This chain uses TRBV5-4 with TRBJ2-1, with 13 positions matching TRBD2. The CDR3 spans 14 residues. V gave up 3 bases and J gave up 14 bases; unmatched junction bases: 8. Germline CDR1 and CDR2: SGHNT and YYREEE (reference sequence).

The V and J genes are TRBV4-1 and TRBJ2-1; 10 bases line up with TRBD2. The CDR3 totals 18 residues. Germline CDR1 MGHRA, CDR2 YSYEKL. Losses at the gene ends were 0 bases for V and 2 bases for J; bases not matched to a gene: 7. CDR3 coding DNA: TGCGCCAGCAGCCAAGATTGGCTAGCGGGAGAACCCTACAATGAGCAGTTCTTC. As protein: CASSQDWLAGEPYNEQFF.

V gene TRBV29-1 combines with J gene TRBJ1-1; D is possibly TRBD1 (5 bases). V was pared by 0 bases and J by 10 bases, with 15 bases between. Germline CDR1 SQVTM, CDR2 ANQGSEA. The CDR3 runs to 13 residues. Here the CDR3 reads CSVEEGDKLGAFF. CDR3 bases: TGCAGCGTTGAAGAGGGGGATAAGTTGGGAGCTTTCTTT.

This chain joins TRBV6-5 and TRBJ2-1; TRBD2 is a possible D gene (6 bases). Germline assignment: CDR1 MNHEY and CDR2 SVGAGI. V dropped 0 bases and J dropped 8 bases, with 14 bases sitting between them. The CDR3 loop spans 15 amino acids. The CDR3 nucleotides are TGTGCCAGCAGTTACTCGGGAGGCCTTCTCGATGAGCAGTTCTTC. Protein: CASSYSGGLLDEQFF.

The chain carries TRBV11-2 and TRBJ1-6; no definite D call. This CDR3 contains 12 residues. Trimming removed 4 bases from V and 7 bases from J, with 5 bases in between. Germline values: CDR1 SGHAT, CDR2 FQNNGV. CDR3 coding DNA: TGTGCCAGCAGCTCCCAGAATTCACCCCTCCACTTT. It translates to CASSSQNSPLHF.

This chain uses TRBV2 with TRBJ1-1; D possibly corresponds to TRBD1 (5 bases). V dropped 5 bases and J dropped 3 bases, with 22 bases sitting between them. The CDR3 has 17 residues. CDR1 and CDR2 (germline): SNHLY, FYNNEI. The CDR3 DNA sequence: TGTGCCAGCAGTATTACCGGGGGTGGGGGGGAGGACACTGAAGCTTTCTTT. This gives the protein CASSITGGGGEDTEAFF.

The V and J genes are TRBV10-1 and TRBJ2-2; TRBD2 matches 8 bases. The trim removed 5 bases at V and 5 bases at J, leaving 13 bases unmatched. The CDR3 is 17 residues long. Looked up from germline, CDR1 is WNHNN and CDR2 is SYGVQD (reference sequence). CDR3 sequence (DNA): TGCGCCAGCAGTTTTCTCCGGGAGGGCCTGAGGACCGGGGAGCTGTTTTTT. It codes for CASSFLREGLRTGELFF.

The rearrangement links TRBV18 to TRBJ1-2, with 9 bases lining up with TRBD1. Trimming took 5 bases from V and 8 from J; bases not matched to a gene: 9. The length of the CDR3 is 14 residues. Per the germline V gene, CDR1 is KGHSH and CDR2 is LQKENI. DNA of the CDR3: TGTGCCAGCTCAAGGGACAGGGACGTTGGGGGCTACACCTTC. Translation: CASSRDRDVGGYTF.

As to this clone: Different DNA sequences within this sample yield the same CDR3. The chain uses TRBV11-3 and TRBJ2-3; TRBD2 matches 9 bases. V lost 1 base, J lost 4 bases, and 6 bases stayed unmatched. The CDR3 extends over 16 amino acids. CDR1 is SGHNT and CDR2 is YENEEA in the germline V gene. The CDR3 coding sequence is TGTGCCAGCAGCTTAGGAGGTAGCGGGGGTGCAGATACGCAGTATTTT. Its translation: CASSLGGSGGADTQYF.

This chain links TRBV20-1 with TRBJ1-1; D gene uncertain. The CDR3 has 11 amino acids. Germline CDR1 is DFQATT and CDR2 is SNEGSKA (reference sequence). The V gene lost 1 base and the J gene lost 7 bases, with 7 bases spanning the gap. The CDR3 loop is CSARGDYEAFF. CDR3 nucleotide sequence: TGCAGTGCTAGAGGCGACTATGAAGCTTTCTTT.

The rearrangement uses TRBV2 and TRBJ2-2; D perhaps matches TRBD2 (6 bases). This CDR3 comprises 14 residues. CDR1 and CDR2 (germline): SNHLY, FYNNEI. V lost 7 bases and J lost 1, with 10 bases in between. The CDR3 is CASNRLGNTGELFF. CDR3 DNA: TGTGCCAGCAACCGACTAGGGAACACCGGGGAGCTGTTTTTT.

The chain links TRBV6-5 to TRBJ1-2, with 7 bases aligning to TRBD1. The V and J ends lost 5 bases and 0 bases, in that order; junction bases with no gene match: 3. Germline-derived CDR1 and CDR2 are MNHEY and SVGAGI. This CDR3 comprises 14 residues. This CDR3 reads CASSPTGTNYGYTF. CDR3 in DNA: TGTGCCAGCAGTCCGACAGGGACTAACTATGGCTACACCTTC.

The CDR3 region has the DNA TGTGCCAGCAGTTACTCATCCGGAGGGGGCACAGATACGCAGTATTTT. Its protein is CASSYSSGGGTDTQYF. The genes are TRBV6-5 and TRBJ2-3; D is perhaps TRBD2 (6 bases). Trimming shortened V by 0 bases and J by 1 base, and 11 bases separated the two germline ends. This CDR3 contains 16 residues. Germline V gives CDR1 MNHEY, CDR2 SVGAGI.